The entry below gives a single T cell receptor beta chain sequence along with its context. No antigen is known for it. Base qualities were left out, and no much larger clone turns up one base away. The data were taken from a study of CD4 T cells in relation to SARS-CoV-2 and coronaviruses listed by TCRdb under 2021. About the study as a whole: The ViraFEST assay cultured PBMCs with antigen for 10 days, then sequenced TCR beta CDR3s to find antigen-specific clonal expansions. An HIV-1 Nef peptide pool or a culture without peptide was used as the negative reference condition. Patient-derived lymphoblastoid cell lines were used to map the HLA restriction of shared crossreactive spike epitopes. At the level of individual TCR clonotypes, the study evaluated whether memory CD4+ T cells crossreact between the spike proteins of SARS-CoV-2 and those of common cold coronaviruses. Samples from a few pre-COVID donors and the naive versus memory experiments were sequenced with the Adaptive Biotechnologies TCR-sequencing kit; other data were Illumina-based. For other donors in the study, expansion assays were sequenced with a different, Illumina-based TCR-beta assay. Broader findings and caveats from the paper: Since the crossreactivity analysis centred on spike protein, crossreactivity against other viral proteins was not assessed. Significantly weaker SARS-CoV-2-driven expansion was shown by crossreactive clones than by monoreactive clones, consistent with antigenic imprinting. Small numbers of patients and of tested TCRs were a limitation of the study. Pre-pandemic and post-infection samples were not both contributed by any donor, so tracing of the source of pre-existing responses was limited. Memory CD4+ clonotypes crossrecognizing SARS-CoV-2 and at least one common cold coronavirus spike were found in 55% to 75% of donors.

In the germline V gene (reference sequence), CDR1 corresponds to LNHDA and CDR2 to SQIVND. The CDR3 has 14 amino acids, counting the end cysteine and phenylalanine. Only the CDR3 portion is preserved as DNA: 42 bases, with reading frame beginning at the first base. V lost 6 bases and J lost 4 bases, and the count of bases not matched to a germline gene is 7. The library was generated by the immunoSEQ multiplex PCR assay. Turning to the authors' computational methods: During preprocessing, nonproductive sequences were discarded, as were any CDR3s that did not begin with C, did not end with F or W, or were shorter than 7 amino acids. The MANAFEST web app identified antigen-specific clonotypes based on expansion compared with the reference and other culture wells. A clone was considered positive if the clone showed significant expansion compared with the reference culture in 2 of 3 replicate wells at an FDR below 0.05. Positive clones also required significant expansion versus all other tandem wells and an odds ratio above 5. CDR3 homology was quantified as pairwise Levenshtein distance, calculated with the stringdist R package after three terminal residues were trimmed from each end. The source is immuneACCESS, and TCRdb retained only in-frame sequences with V and J called. Part of the clones is not carried over; for the studies checked, unresolved V genes explain less than half of this, and the remainder is unexplained. The D gene and trimming were derived from the DNA, and the V and J assignments and clone size from that table. The sample table shows 15,000 to 20,000 clones, and about 80% are seen once. The top ten clonotypes cover approximately 10% of the sample.

CD4+ T cells from unexposed donors were collected before the COVID-19 pandemic (2011-2018). Following 10 days of culture, the EasySep CD4+ T cell isolation kit was used to isolate CD4+ T cells. As far as cell numbers permitted, CD4+ T cells from unexposed donors were tested for reactivity against SARS-CoV-2 S and N as well as four spike pools from common cold coronaviruses. PBMCs were cultured at roughly 2.2 million per well in IMDM supplemented with around 5% human AB serum and around 10 IU/ml IL-2. Half of the culture medium was replaced with fresh IL-2-containing medium on days 3 and 7. Each peptide culture condition was generally run in triplicate replicate wells. Leukapheresis product for the unexposed donors was purchased commercially. Ficoll-Paque PLUS gradient centrifugation was used to isolate PBMCs from leukapheresis product or whole blood. PBMCs were either cryopreserved at -140 degrees C or used fresh in the expansion assay. The QIAamp Micro DNA Kit was used to extract genomic DNA from the CD4+ T cells.

The TCR sequence derives from a human donor in good health. Sequenced sample: CD4+ T cells from PBMCs, cultured in vitro. The sequence joins TRBV19 to TRBJ2-3; TRBD2 fits 7 bases in the junction. The CDR3 protein sequence reads: CASSPNRGADTQYF. The DNA reads as follows: TGTGCCAGTAGCCCGAACCGGGGGGCAGATACGCAGTATTTT. With the rest looked up from the reference TRBV19 and TRBJ2-3 genes rather than sequenced, the full variable domain is DGGITQSPKYLFRKEGQNVTLSCEQNLNHDAMYWYRQDPGQGLRLIYYSQIVNDFQKGDIAEGYSVSREKKESFPLTVTSAQKNPTAFYLCASSPNRGADTQYFGPGTRLTVL.